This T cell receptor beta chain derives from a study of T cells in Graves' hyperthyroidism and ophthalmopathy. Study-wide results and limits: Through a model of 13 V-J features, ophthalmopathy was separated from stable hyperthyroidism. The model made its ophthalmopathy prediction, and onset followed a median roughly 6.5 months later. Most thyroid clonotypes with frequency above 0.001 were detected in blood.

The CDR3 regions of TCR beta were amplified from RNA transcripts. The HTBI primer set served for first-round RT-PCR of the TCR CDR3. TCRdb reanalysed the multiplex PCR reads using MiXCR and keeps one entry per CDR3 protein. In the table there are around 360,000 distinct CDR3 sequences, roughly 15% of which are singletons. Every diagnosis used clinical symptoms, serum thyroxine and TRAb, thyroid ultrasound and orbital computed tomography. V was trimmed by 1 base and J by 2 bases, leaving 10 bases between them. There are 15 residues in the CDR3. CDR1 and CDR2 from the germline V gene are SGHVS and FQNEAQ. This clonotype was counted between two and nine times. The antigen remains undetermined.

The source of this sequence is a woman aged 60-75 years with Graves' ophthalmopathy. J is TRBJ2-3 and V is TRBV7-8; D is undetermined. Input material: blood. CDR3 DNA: TGTGCCAGCAGCTTAGATAGACCGAACACAGATACGCAGTATTTT. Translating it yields CASSLDRPNTDTQYF.